A selection of T cell receptor beta chains follows, all from one sample in a study of T cells after yellow fever vaccination. One entry per CDR3 protein results from TCRdb running MiXCR on the 5' RACE reads. The sample carries 200,000 to 300,000 distinct CDR3 sequences, 13% recorded once. This specimen consisted of CD4+ T cells sorted from PBMCs, obtained 45 days after the yellow fever booster vaccination. These receptors originate from a young man who received the YFV17D yellow fever vaccine. The CDR3 runs from the conserved cysteine through the conserved F or W. Fields, in order: CDR3 DNA, CDR3 protein, J gene, clone size, D gene, V gene. The D gene is left open where the match is weak. Not all rows give a size; the values are once, few, many and, for expanded clones, a class.

DNA: TGTGCCAGCAGCCGGGGTATGAGCGCGAACACCGGGGAGCTGTTTTTT; CDR3: CASSRGMSANTGELFF; J: TRBJ2-2; size: .; D: .; V: TRBV3-1
DNA: TGTGCCAGCAGTGAGGAGAGATACGAGCAGTACTTC; CDR3: CASSEERYEQYF; J: TRBJ2-7; size: .; D: .; V: TRBV2
DNA: TGCGCCAGCAGCCAAGGCCGTACAGGGAGCTATGGCTACACCTTC; CDR3: CASSQGRTGSYGYTF; J: TRBJ1-2; size: .; D: .; V: TRBV4-3
DNA: TGTGCCAGCAGCTCCCCTCCGGCTAACACCGGGGAGCTGTTTTTT; CDR3: CASSSPPANTGELFF; J: TRBJ2-2; size: .; D: .; V: TRBV7-3
DNA: TGCGCCAGCAGCTTGGGCGGCGGGAACTCCTACGAGCAGTACTTC; CDR3: CASSLGGGNSYEQYF; J: TRBJ2-7; size: few; D: .; V: TRBV5-1
DNA: TGTGCCAGCAGCCGGACAGCCACCTACGAGCAGTACTTC; CDR3: CASSRTATYEQYF; J: TRBJ2-7; size: .; D: .; V: TRBV7-6
DNA: TGTGCCAGCAGCTTAGCGGGCAAAGAGACCCAGTACTTC; CDR3: CASSLAGKETQYF; J: TRBJ2-5; size: many; D: .; V: TRBV7-2
DNA: TGCGCCAGCAGCACTGGACAGGGAGTTAGGACCATGAACACTGAAGCTTTCTTT; CDR3: CASSTGQGVRTMNTEAFF; J: TRBJ1-1; size: .; D: TRBD1; V: TRBV5-1
DNA: TGTGCCAGCAGCTTACAAGGGTGGGATTCGCAGTTCTTC; CDR3: CASSLQGWDSQFF; J: TRBJ2-1; size: few; D: .; V: TRBV7-2
DNA: TGTGCCAGCAGTCAACTCGTAACTGGGGACAGGGGCTCCTGGTCCTCCTACGAGCAGTACTTC; CDR3: CASSQLVTGDRGSWSSYEQYF; J: TRBJ2-7; size: .; D: TRBD1; V: TRBV3-1
DNA: TGTGCCACCAGCAGAGTTAGCGGGATCTCCTACGAGCAGTACTTC; CDR3: CATSRVSGISYEQYF; J: TRBJ2-7; size: .; D: TRBD2; V: TRBV15
DNA: TGCGCCAGCAGCCTGTCGGGGACCGGGACTTTATACAATGAGCAGTTCTTC; CDR3: CASSLSGTGTLYNEQFF; J: TRBJ2-1; size: .; D: .; V: TRBV5-1
DNA: TGTGCCAGCAGTTTCGGGGCTAGCACAGATACGCAGTATTTT; CDR3: CASSFGASTDTQYF; J: TRBJ2-3; size: .; D: .; V: TRBV6-5
DNA: TGCAGTGCTAGAGATACGTCCCGGAATCCCTCCTACAATGAGCAGTTCTTC; CDR3: CSARDTSRNPSYNEQFF; J: TRBJ2-1; size: many; D: .; V: TRBV20-1
DNA: TGTGCCAGCAGCTTCAGGCTAGCGGGAGTCGAAACCGGGGAGCTGTTTTTT; CDR3: CASSFRLAGVETGELFF; J: TRBJ2-2; size: .; D: TRBD2; V: TRBV7-2
DNA: TGCGCCAGCAGCCAAGATCCGGCTAGCGGGAGCCCTTCGCCGCAGTATTTT; CDR3: CASSQDPASGSPSPQYF; J: TRBJ2-3; size: .; D: TRBD2; V: TRBV4-3
DNA: TGTGCCAGCAGCCACGGGACTAGCGGGAAATACGAGCAGTACTTC; CDR3: CASSHGTSGKYEQYF; J: TRBJ2-7; size: .; D: TRBD2; V: TRBV4-2
DNA: TGTGCCAGCAGACGGACTGACCTAAACATTCAGTACTTC; CDR3: CASRRTDLNIQYF; J: TRBJ2-4; size: many; D: .; V: TRBV12-3/TRBV12-4
DNA: TGTGCCAGCATCTCCATACCGGGAGCGGGAGACTACGAGCAGTACTTC; CDR3: CASISIPGAGDYEQYF; J: TRBJ2-7; size: few; D: TRBD2; V: TRBV6-4
DNA: TGTGCCAGCAGCTTACCACGAAGCGAGCAGTACTTC; CDR3: CASSLPRSEQYF; J: TRBJ2-7; size: few; D: .; V: TRBV7-9
DNA: TGTGCCAGCAGCTCCTCCTTGTACCAAGAGACCCAGTACTTC; CDR3: CASSSSLYQETQYF; J: TRBJ2-5; size: .; D: .; V: TRBV7-9
DNA: TGTGCCATCAGTGAAGCTAGCGGGAGCATGGATACGCAGTATTTT; CDR3: CAISEASGSMDTQYF; J: TRBJ2-3; size: .; D: TRBD2; V: TRBV10-3
DNA: TGTGCCAGCAGGCTAGCTGGGGTCCGCTACAATGAGCAGTTCTTC; CDR3: CASRLAGVRYNEQFF; J: TRBJ2-1; size: few; D: .; V: TRBV12-3/TRBV12-4
DNA: TGCAGTGCTTCTAGCGGGAGTTCGGACATTCAGTACTTC; CDR3: CSASSGSSDIQYF; J: TRBJ2-4; size: .; D: TRBD2; V: TRBV20-1
DNA: TGTGCCAGCAGCCTACAGGGAACGAACACCGGGGAGCTGTTTTTT; CDR3: CASSLQGTNTGELFF; J: TRBJ2-2; size: few; D: .; V: TRBV7-8
DNA: TGTGCTAGCAGCCCCGGGAGGGCAGGCGGTGAGACCCAGTACTTC; CDR3: CASSPGRAGGETQYF; J: TRBJ2-5; size: .; D: TRBD2; V: TRBV7-7
DNA: TGTGCCAGCAGCTTAGATTCTCGCGGGATGTCCTACGAGCAGTACTTC; CDR3: CASSLDSRGMSYEQYF; J: TRBJ2-7; size: .; D: .; V: TRBV7-2
DNA: TGTGCCAGCAGTCCTACCCCACTAGGGGTCCAGTACTTC; CDR3: CASSPTPLGVQYF; J: TRBJ2-7; size: .; D: .; V: TRBV28
DNA: TGCGCCAGCAGCCTACCCTCCGACGCTAGCGGGGAGATAGATACGCAGTATTTT; CDR3: CASSLPSDASGEIDTQYF; J: TRBJ2-3; size: .; D: TRBD2; V: TRBV5-1
DNA: TGTGCCAGTACCTGGCTAGGATGGAATGAGCAGTTCTTC; CDR3: CASTWLGWNEQFF; J: TRBJ2-1; size: .; D: .; V: TRBV28
DNA: TGTGCCAGCAGTTTGGGTTATCAAGGGGGCGAGTATTTT; CDR3: CASSLGYQGGEYF; J: TRBJ2-3; size: .; D: TRBD1; V: TRBV28
DNA: TGCAGCGTTGAGGTGGGCCCGAATGAGCAGTTCTTC; CDR3: CSVEVGPNEQFF; J: TRBJ2-1; size: few; D: .; V: TRBV29-1
DNA: TGTGCCAGCAGCTTAGCCGGGACTTACTCTGGGGCCAACGTCCTGACTTTC; CDR3: CASSLAGTYSGANVLTF; J: TRBJ2-6; size: .; D: .; V: TRBV7-3
DNA: TGCAGTGCGCGGGGACAGGGGATAGAGTCCCTCCACTTT; CDR3: CSARGQGIESLHF; J: TRBJ1-6; size: many; D: TRBD1; V: TRBV20-1
DNA: TGTGCTAGCAGCCCCCTAGCGGGAGGCGTCTATACGCAGTATTTT; CDR3: CASSPLAGGVYTQYF; J: TRBJ2-3; size: .; D: TRBD2; V: TRBV7-7
DNA: TGTGCCAGCAGCCCCGGGACAACAAACTATGGCTACACCTTC; CDR3: CASSPGTTNYGYTF; J: TRBJ1-2; size: .; D: .; V: TRBV28
DNA: TGTGCCAGCAGTTTTTTGTCTGGGGAGCTGTTTTTT; CDR3: CASSFLSGELFF; J: TRBJ2-2; size: few; D: .; V: TRBV12-3/TRBV12-4
DNA: TGTGCCAGCAGCTTAGCGGGGTGGCGTTCCTCCTACAATGAGCAGTTCTTC; CDR3: CASSLAGWRSSYNEQFF; J: TRBJ2-1; size: many; D: .; V: TRBV7-9
DNA: TGTGCCAGTAGACCTTTAGCGGGATCCTACGAGCAGTACTTC; CDR3: CASRPLAGSYEQYF; J: TRBJ2-7; size: many; D: TRBD2; V: TRBV19
DNA: TGTGCCAGCGGTTTTCTGGACAATGAGCAGTTCTTC; CDR3: CASGFLDNEQFF; J: TRBJ2-1; size: .; D: .; V: TRBV2
DNA: TGTGCCAGCAGCTTCGGACTAGCGGGAGACCCTGAGCAGTTCTTC; CDR3: CASSFGLAGDPEQFF; J: TRBJ2-1; size: few; D: TRBD2; V: TRBV7-2
DNA: TGTGCCAGCAGCCTACACCAAACTAGCGGGAGTGGGGAGCTGTTTTTT; CDR3: CASSLHQTSGSGELFF; J: TRBJ2-2; size: many; D: TRBD2; V: TRBV7-2
DNA: TGCAGCGTTGAACGTCTTCATGGTACGCAGTATTTT; CDR3: CSVERLHGTQYF; J: TRBJ2-3; size: few; D: .; V: TRBV29-1
DNA: TGCGCCAGCAGCACGGAAGGGGGGCCCAAGTACTTC; CDR3: CASSTEGGPKYF; J: TRBJ2-5; size: .; D: .; V: TRBV5-1
DNA: TGTGCCAGCAGTGATGTGGGAGGGGCCGGGACAGATACGCAGTATTTT; CDR3: CASSDVGGAGTDTQYF; J: TRBJ2-3; size: .; D: TRBD2; V: TRBV2
DNA: TGCAGTGCTAGTAGGCCCCAGAGATACGAGCAGTACTTC; CDR3: CSASRPQRYEQYF; J: TRBJ2-7; size: few; D: .; V: TRBV20-1
DNA: TGCAGTGCTAGAGACCCGTCAACCTACGAGCAGTACTTC; CDR3: CSARDPSTYEQYF; J: TRBJ2-7; size: few; D: .; V: TRBV20-1
DNA: TGTGCCAGCAGCACCCCAAGCAGTGGCTTGAGCTCCTACAATGAGCAGTTCTTC; CDR3: CASSTPSSGLSSYNEQFF; J: TRBJ2-1; size: few; D: .; V: TRBV11-2
DNA: TGCGCCAGCAGCTTGAGGGCTAGCGGGCTAAAGAGACGCACAGATACGCAGTATTTT; CDR3: CASSLRASGLKRRTDTQYF; J: TRBJ2-3; size: .; D: TRBD2; V: TRBV5-1
DNA: TGTGCCAGCAGCTTCTTTGGGACGGGGACGCAGTATTTT; CDR3: CASSFFGTGTQYF; J: TRBJ2-3; size: .; D: .; V: TRBV7-9
DNA: TGTGCCAGCAGTATAGCCGGGGGGAGGGAAGAGACCCAGTACTTC; CDR3: CASSIAGGREETQYF; J: TRBJ2-5; size: few; D: TRBD2; V: TRBV9
DNA: TGTGCAAGTCGCCCCACCAGGGGTGAGCAGTTCTTC; CDR3: CASRPTRGEQFF; J: TRBJ2-1; size: .; D: .; V: TRBV12-2